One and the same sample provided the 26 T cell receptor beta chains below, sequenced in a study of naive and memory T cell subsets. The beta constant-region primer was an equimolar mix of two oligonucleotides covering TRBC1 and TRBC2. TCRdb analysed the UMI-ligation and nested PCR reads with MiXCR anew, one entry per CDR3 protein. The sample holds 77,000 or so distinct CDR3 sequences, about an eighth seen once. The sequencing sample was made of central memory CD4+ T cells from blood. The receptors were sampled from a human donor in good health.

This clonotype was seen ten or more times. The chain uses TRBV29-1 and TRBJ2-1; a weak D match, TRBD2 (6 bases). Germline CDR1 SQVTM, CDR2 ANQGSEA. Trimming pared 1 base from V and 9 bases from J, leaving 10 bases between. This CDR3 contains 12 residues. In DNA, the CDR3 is TGCAGCGTTGAAGCAGGAGGGAGTGAGCAGTTCTTC. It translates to CSVEAGGSEQFF.

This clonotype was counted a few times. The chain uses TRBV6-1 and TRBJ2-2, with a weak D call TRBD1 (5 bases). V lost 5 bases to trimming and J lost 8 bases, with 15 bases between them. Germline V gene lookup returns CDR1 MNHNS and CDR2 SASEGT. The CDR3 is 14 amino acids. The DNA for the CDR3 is TGTGCCAGCAGTATCAGGGTCACCCCGGGGGAGCTGTTTTTT. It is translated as CASSIRVTPGELFF.

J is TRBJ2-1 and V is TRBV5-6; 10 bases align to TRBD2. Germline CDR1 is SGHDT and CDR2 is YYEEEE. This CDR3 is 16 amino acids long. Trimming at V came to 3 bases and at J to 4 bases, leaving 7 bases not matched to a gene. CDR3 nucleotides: TGTGCCAGCAGCTCCACTAGCGGGACTAGGTACAATGAGCAGTTCTTC. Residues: CASSSTSGTRYNEQFF.

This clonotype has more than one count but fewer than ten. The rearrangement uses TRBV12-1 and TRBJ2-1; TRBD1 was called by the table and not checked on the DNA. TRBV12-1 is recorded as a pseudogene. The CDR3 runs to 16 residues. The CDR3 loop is CASKREQGLSYNEQFF. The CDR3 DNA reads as TGTGCCAGCAAGCGGGAGCAGGGGCTTTCCTACAATGAGCAGTTCTTC.

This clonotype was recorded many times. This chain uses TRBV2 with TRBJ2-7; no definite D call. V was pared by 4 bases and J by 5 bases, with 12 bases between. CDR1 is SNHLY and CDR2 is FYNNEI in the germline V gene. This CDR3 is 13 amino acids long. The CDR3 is CASSVGPRDEQYF. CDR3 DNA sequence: TGTGCCAGCAGTGTCGGACCTCGGGACGAGCAGTACTTC.

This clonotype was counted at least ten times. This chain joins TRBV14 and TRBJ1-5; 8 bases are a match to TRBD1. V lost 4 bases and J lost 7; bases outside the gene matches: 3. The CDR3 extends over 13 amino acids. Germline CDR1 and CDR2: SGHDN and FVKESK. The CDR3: CASSPDREQPQHF. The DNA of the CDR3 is TGTGCCAGCAGCCCGGACAGGGAACAGCCCCAGCATTTT. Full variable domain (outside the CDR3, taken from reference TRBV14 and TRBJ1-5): EAGVTQFPSHSVIEKGQTVTLRCDPISGHDNLYWYRRVMGKEIKFLLHFVKESKQDESGMPNNRFLAERTGGTYSTLKVQPAELEDSGVYFCASSPDREQPQHFGDGTRLSIL.

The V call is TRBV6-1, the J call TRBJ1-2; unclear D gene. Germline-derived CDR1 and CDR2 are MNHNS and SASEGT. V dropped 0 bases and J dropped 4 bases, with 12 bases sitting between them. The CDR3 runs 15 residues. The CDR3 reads CASSEAWLAVYGYTF. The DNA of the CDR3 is TGTGCCAGCAGTGAAGCGTGGTTGGCGGTCTATGGCTACACCTTC.

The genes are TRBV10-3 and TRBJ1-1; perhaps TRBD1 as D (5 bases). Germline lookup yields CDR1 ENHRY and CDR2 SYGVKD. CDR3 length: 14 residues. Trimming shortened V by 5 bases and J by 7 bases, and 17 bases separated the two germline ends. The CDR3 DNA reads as TGTGCCATCAGTAGGAAGGGGTCGGGCGGTGAAGCTTTCTTT. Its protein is CAISRKGSGGEAFF.

In DNA form, the CDR3 reads TGCAGTGCAAGGACAGGGAGGCGGCGAAACGAGCAGTACTTC. This codes for CSARTGRRRNEQYF. This chain uses TRBV20-1 with TRBJ2-7; 8 bases align to TRBD1. The CDR3 has 14 amino acids. The germline V gene has CDR1 DFQATT and CDR2 SNEGSKA (reference sequence). After removal of 6 bases from V and 5 bases from J, the junction contained 12 bases not matched to a gene.

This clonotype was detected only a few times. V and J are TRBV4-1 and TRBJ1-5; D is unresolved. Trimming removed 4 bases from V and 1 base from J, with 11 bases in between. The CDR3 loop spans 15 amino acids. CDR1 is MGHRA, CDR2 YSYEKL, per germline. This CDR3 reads CASSLRVSSNQPQHF. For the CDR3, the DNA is TGCGCCAGCAGCCTTAGGGTTTCCAGCAATCAGCCCCAGCATTTT.

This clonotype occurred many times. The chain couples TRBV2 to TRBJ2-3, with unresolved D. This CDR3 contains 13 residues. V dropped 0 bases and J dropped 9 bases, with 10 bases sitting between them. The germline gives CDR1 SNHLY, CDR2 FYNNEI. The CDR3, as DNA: TGTGCCAGCAGTGAAGCGTCAAGTGGAACGCAGTATTTT. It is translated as CASSEASSGTQYF. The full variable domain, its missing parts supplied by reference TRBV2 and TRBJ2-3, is EPEVTQTPSHQVTQMGQEVILRCVPISNHLYFYWYRQILGQKVEFLVSFYNNEISEKSEIFDDQFSVERPDGSNFTLKIRSTKLEDSAMYFCASSEASSGTQYFGPGTRLTVL.

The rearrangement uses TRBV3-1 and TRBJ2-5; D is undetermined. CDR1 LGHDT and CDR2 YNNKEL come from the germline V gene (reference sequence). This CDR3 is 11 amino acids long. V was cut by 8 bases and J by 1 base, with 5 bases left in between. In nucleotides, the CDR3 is TGTGCCAGCGGAATCCAAGAGACCCAGTACTTC. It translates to CASGIQETQYF.

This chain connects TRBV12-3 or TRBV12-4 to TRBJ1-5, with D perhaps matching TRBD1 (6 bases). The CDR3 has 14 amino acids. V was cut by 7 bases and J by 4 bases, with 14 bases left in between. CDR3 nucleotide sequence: TGTGCCAGCACCCATGCCGACAGGAATCAGCCCCAGCATTTT. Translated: CASTHADRNQPQHF.

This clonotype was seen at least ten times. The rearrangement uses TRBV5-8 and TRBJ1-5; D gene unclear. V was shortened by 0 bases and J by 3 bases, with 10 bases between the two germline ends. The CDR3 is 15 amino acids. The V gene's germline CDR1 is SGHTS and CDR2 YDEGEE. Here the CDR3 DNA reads TGTGCCAGCAGCTTGGCCTTGAGATACAATCAGCCCCAGCATTTT. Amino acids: CASSLALRYNQPQHF.

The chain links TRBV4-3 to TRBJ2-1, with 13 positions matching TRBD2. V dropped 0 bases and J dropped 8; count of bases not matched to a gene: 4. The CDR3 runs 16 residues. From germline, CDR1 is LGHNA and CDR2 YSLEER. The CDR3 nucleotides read TGCGCCAGCAGCCAAGATCCGGGACTAGCGGGGTATGAGCAGTTCTTC. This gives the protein CASSQDPGLAGYEQFF.

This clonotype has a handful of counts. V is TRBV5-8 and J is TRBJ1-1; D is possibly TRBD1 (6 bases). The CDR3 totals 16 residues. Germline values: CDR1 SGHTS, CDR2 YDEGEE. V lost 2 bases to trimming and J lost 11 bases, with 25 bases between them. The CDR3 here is CASSFVSGGGWEMAFF. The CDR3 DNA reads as TGTGCCAGCAGCTTTGTGTCCGGAGGGGGTTGGGAGATGGCTTTCTTT.

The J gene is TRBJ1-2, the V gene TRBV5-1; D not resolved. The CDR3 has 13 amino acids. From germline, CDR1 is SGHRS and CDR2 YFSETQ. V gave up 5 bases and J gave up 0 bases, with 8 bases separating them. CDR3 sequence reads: CASRNDANYGYTF. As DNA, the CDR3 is TGCGCCAGCAGAAATGACGCTAACTATGGCTACACCTTC.

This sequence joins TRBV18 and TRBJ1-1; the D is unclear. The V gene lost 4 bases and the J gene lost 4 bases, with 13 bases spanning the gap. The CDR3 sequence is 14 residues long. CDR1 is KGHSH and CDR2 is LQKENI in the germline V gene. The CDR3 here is CASSLSSSGTEAFF. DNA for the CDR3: TGTGCCAGCTCACTATCATCGTCGGGCACTGAAGCTTTCTTT.

CDR3 nucleotides: TGTGCCAGCAGCCAAGTGCCGGGGGAGACCCAGTACTTC. This codes for CASSQVPGETQYF. The chain combines TRBV3-1 with TRBJ2-5; a weak D match, TRBD2 (5 bases). The CDR3 spans 13 residues. Germline values: CDR1 LGHDT, CDR2 YNNKEL (reference sequence). Trimming cost V 1 base and J 5 bases, with 8 bases left between them.

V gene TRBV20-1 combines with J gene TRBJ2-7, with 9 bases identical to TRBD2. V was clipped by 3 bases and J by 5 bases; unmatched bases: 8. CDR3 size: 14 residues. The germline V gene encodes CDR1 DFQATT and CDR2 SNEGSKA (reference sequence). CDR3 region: CSASWLAGSHEQYF. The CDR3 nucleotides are TGCAGTGCTAGTTGGCTAGCGGGAAGCCACGAGCAGTACTTC.

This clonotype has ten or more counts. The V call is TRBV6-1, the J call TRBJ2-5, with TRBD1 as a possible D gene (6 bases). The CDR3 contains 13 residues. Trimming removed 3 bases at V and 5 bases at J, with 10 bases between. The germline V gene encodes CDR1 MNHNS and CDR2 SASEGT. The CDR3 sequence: CASSETGRETQYF. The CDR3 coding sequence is TGTGCCAGCAGTGAGACAGGACGGGAGACCCAGTACTTC.

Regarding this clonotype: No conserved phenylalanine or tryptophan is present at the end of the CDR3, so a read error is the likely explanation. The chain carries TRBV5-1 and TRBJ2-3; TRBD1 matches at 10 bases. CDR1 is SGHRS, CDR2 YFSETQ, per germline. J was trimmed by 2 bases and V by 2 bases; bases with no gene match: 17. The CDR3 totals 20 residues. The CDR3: CASSLNMPGSTGGFTDTQYL. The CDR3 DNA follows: TGCGCCAGCAGCTTAAATATGCCCGGGTCGACAGGGGGCTTCACAGATACGCAGTATCTT.

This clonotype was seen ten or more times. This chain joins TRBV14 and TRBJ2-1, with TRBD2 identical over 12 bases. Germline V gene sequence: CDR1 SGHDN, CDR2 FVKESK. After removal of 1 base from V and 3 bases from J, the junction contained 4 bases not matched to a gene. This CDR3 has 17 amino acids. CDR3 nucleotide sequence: TGTGCCAGCAGCCAAGGACTAGCGGGAGACCTCTACAATGAGCAGTTCTTC. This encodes CASSQGLAGDLYNEQFF.

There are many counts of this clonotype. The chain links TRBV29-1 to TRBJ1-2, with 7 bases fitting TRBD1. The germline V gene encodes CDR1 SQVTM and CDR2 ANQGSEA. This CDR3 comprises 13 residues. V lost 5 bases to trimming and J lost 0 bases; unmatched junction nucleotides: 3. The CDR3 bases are TGCAGCGTTACCGGGACAGCTAACTATGGCTACACCTTC. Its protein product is CSVTGTANYGYTF.

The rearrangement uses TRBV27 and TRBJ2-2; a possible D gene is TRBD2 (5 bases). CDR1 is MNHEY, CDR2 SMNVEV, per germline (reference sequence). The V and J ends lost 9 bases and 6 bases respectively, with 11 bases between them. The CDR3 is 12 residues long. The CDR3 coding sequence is TGTGCCAGTTCGGACTTCGCCGGGGAGCTGTTTTTT. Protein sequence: CASSDFAGELFF.

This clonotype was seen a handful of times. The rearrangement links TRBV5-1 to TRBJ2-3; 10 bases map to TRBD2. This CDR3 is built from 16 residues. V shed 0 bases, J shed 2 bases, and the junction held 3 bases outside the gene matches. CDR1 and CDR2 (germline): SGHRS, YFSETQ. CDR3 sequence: CASSLATSGFTDTQYF. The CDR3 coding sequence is TGCGCCAGCAGCTTGGCGACTAGCGGGTTCACAGATACGCAGTATTTT.